One T cell receptor (beta chain) is described in this entry. The data stem from a study of blood T cell repertoires in COVID-19. CDR3 length: 15 amino acids. Deletions cut 5 bases from V and 0 bases from J, with 11 bases between. CDR1 SGHVS and CDR2 FQNEAQ come from the germline V gene. TCRdb's copy holds only in-frame clones and misses some; the assay was immunoSEQ multiplex PCR. The sample holds some 240,000 clones, 80% to 95% seen once. During active infection, Seattle patients enrolled and were then monitored through disease. This TCR was sampled from a man in his 60s with COVID-19, enrolled during active disease. The specimen was peripheral blood. The chain combines TRBV7-8 with TRBJ1-3; D is ambiguous. The CDR3 DNA follows: TGTGCCAGCAGCCCCAGTATTGGCTCTGGAAACACCATATATTTT. Protein sequence: CASSPSIGSGNTIYF.